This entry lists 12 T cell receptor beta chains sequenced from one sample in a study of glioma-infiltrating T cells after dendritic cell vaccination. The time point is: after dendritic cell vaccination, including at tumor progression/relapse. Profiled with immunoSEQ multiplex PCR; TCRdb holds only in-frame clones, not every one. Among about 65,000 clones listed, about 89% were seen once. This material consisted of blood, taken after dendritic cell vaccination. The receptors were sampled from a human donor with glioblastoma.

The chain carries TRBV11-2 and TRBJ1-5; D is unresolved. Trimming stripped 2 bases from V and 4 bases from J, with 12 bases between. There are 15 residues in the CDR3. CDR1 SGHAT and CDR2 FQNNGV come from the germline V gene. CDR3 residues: CASSLSQDFNQPQHF. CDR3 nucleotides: TGTGCCAGCAGCTTAAGTCAGGACTTTAATCAGCCCCAGCATTTT.

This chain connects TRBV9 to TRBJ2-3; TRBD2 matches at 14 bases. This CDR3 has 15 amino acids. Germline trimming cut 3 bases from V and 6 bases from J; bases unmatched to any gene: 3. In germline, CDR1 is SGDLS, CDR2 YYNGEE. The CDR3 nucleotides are TGTGCCAGCAGCGGGGGACTAGCGGGAGCGGATACGCAGTATTTT. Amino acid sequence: CASSGGLAGADTQYF.

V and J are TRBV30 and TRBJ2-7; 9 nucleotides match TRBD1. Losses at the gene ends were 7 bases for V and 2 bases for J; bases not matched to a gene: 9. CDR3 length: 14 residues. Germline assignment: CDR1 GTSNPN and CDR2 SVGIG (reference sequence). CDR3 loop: CALKRTGATYEQYF. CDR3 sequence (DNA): TGTGCCTTGAAAAGGACAGGGGCGACCTACGAGCAGTACTTC.

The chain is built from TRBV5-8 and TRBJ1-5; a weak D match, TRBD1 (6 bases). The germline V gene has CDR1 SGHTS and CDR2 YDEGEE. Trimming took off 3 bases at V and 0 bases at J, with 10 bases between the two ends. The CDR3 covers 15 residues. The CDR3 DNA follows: TGTGCCAGCAGCTCCGGACAGCTTAGCAATCAGCCCCAGCATTTT. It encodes CASSSGQLSNQPQHF.

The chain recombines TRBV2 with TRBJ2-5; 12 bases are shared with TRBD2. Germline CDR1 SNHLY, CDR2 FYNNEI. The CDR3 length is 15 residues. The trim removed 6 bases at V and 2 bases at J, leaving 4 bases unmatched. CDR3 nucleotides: TGTGCCAGCAGGCCTGGGACTAGCGGGCAAGAGACCCAGTACTTC. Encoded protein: CASRPGTSGQETQYF.

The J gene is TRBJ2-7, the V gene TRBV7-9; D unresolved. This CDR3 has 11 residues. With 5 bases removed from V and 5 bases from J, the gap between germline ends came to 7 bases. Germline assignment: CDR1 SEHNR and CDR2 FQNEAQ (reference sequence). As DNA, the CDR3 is TGTGCCAGCAGCCCCAATGACGAGCAGTACTTC. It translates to CASSPNDEQYF.

CDR3 region: CASRRTVSYGYTF. The DNA for the CDR3 is TGTGCCAGCAGGAGGACAGTCTCTTATGGCTACACCTTC. This chain joins TRBV6-1 and TRBJ1-2, with D perhaps TRBD1 (6 bases). V gave up 6 bases and J gave up 5 bases, with 13 bases separating them. The CDR3 contains 13 residues. Germline CDR1 is MNHNS and CDR2 is SASEGT.

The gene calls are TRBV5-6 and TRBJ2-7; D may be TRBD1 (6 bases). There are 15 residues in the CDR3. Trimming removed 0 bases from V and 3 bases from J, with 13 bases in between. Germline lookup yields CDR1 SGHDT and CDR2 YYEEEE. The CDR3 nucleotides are TGTGCCAGCAGCTTGGCTGGGGGCTCCTACTACGAGCAGTACTTC. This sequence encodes CASSLAGGSYYEQYF.

The CDR3 DNA reads TGTGCCAGCAGACAGGGACAGGGGGCGTGGGAGACCCAGTACTTC. Amino acids: CASRQGQGAWETQYF. This chain links TRBV6-1 with TRBJ2-5; 12 nucleotides match TRBD1. The ends lost 6 bases at V and 5 bases at J; junction bases unmatched: 7. Germline loops: CDR1 MNHNS, CDR2 SASEGT. CDR3 length equals 15 residues.

The DNA of the CDR3 is TGTGCCAGTAGTACCGGACAGGCCAGGGGCACAGATACGCAGTATTTT. Amino acids: CASSTGQARGTDTQYF. This sequence joins TRBV19 and TRBJ2-3, with 7 nucleotides matching TRBD1. Looked up from germline, CDR1 is LNHDA and CDR2 is SQIVND (reference sequence). V trimming: 4 bases; J trimming: 1 base; junction bases outside the gene matches: 8. The CDR3 is 16 residues long.

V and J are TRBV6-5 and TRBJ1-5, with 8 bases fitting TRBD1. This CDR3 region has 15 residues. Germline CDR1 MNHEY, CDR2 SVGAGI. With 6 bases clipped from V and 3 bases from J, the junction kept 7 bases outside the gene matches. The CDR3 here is CASRSAGGDNQPQHF. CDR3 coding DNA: TGTGCCAGCAGGTCGGCAGGGGGCGACAATCAGCCCCAGCATTTT.

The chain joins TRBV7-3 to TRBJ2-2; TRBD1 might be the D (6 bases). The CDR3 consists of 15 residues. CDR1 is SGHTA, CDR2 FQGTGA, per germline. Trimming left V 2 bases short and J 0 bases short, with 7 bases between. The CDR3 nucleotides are TGTGCCAGCAGCTTAGCAGGGGCGAACACCGGGGAGCTGTTTTTT. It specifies CASSLAGANTGELFF. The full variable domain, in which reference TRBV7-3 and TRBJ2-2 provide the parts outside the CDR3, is GAGVSQTPSNKVTEKGKYVELRCDPISGHTALYWYRQSLGQGPEFLIYFQGTGAADDSGLPNDRFFAVRPEGSVSTLKIQRTERGDSAVYLCASSLAGANTGELFFGEGSRLTVL.